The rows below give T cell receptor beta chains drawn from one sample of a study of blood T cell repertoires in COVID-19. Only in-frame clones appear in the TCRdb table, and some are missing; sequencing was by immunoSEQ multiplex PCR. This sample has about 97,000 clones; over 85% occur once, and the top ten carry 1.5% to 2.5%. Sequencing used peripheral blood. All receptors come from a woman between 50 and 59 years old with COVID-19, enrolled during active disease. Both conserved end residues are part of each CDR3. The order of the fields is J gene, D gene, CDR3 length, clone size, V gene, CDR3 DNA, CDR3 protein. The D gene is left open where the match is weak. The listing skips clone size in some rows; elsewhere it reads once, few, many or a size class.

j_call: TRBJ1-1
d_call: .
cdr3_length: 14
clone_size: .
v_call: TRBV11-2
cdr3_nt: TGTGCCAGCAGCTTAGAGGCACTAACCACTGAAGCTTTCTTT
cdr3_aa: CASSLEALTTEAFF

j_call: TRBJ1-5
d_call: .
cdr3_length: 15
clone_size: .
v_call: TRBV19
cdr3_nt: TGTGCCAGTAAGGAGAAGAGTAGTGGCAATCAGCCCCAGCATTTT
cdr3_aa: CASKEKSSGNQPQHF

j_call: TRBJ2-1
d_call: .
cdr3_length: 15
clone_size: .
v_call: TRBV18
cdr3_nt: TGTGCCAGCTCACCACTCGCCTCGAGCTACAATGAGCAGTTCTTC
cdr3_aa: CASSPLASSYNEQFF

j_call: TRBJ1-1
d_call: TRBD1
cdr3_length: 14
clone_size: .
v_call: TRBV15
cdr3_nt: TGTGCCACCAGCAGAGAGACAGGGAATACTGAAGCTTTCTTT
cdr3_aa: CATSRETGNTEAFF

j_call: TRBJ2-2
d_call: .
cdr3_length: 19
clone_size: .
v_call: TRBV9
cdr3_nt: TGTGCCAGCACCGGCGGCCCCCTCCGGTCCGCCTTAGACACCGGGGAGCTGTTTTTT
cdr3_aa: CASTGGPLRSALDTGELFF

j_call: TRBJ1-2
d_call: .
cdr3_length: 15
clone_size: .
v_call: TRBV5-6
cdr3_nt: TGTGCCAGCAGCTTGGGCAGGCAAGCCAACTATGGCTACACCTTC
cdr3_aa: CASSLGRQANYGYTF

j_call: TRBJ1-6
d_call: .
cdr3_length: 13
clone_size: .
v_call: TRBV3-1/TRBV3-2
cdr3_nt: TGTGCCAGCAGCCACGGGGGGCCGGCACCCCTCCACTTT
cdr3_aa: CASSHGGPAPLHF

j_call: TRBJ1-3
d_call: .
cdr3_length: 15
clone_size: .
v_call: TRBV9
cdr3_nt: TGTGCCAGCAGCGTAGCGGCGGGGCCTGGAAACACCATATATTTT
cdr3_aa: CASSVAAGPGNTIYF

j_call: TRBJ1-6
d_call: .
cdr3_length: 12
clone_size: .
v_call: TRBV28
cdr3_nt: TGTGCCAGCAGTTTAGCGAATTCACCCCTCCACTTT
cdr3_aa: CASSLANSPLHF

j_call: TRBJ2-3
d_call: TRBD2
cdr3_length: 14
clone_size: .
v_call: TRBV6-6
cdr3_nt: TGTGCCAGCAGTTCGCCTAGCGGGGGGGATACGCAGTATTTT
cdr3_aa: CASSSPSGGDTQYF

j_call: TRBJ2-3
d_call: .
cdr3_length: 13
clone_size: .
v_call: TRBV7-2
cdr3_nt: TGTGCCAGCACCTTAACCCGGGCAGATACGCAGTATTTT
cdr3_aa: CASTLTRADTQYF

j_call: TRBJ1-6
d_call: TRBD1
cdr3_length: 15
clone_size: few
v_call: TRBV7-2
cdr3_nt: TGTGCCAGCAGCTTAGGAAGACAGGGAAGGTCACCCCTCCACTTT
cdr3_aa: CASSLGRQGRSPLHF

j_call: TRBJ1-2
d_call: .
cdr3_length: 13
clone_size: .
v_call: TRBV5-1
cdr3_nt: TGCGCCAGCAGCTTGGCCGAGGGGGTTGGCTACACCTTC
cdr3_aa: CASSLAEGVGYTF

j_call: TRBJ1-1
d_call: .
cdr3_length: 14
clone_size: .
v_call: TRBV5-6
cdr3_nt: TGTGCCAGCAGCTTGGAGGGGGTACAACCTGAAGCTTTCTTT
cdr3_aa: CASSLEGVQPEAFF

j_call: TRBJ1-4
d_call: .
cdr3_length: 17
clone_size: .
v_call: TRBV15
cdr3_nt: TGTGCCACCAAGGGGCAGGGGAAGAACCCAACTAATGAAAAACTGTTTTTT
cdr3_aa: CATKGQGKNPTNEKLFF

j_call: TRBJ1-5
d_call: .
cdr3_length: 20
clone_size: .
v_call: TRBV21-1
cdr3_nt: TGTGCCAGCAGCAAAGATAGTAGGGGACAGCCTTGCTATAGCAATCAGCCCCAGCATTTT
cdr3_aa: CASSKDSRGQPCYSNQPQHF

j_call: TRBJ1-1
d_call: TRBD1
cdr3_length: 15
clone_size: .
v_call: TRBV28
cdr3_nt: TGTGCCAGCAGATCGACAGGGGCGAGGAACACTGAAGCTTTCTTT
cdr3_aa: CASRSTGARNTEAFF

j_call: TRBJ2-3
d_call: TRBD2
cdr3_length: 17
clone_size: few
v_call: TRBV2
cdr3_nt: TGTGCCAGCAGCCCCCCATTTCTAGCGGGGGGAACAGATACGCAGTATTTT
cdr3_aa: CASSPPFLAGGTDTQYF

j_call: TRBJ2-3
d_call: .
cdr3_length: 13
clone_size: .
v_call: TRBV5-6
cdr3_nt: TGTGCCAGCAGCTTATGGGGGCCAGATACGCAGTATTTT
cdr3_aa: CASSLWGPDTQYF

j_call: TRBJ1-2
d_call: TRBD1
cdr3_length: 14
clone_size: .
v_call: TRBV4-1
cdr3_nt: TGCGCCAGCAGCCAGCCCGGGACAGCCTATGGCTACACCTTC
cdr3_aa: CASSQPGTAYGYTF

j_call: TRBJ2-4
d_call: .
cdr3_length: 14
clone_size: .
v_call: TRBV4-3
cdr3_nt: TGCGCCAGCAGCCAAGATTGGCAAAAAAACATTCAGTACTTC
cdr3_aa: CASSQDWQKNIQYF

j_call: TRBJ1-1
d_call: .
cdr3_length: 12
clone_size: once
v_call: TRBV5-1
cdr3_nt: TGCGCCAGTAGACGAGGGAACGCTGAAGCTTTCTTT
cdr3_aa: CASRRGNAEAFF

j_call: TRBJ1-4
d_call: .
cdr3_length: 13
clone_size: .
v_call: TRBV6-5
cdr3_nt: TGTGCCAGCGGAGGCACGGAGAAGGAAAAACTGTTTTTT
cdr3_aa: CASGGTEKEKLFF

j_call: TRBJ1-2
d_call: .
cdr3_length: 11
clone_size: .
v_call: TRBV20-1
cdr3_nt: TGCAGTGCGCGGCTCGGGTCTGGCTACACCTTC
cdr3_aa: CSARLGSGYTF

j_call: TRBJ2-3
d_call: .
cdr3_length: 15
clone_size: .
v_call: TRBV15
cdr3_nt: TGTGCCACCGGAGAGGGCTCCCCACGTCCAGATACGCAGTATTTT
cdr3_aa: CATGEGSPRPDTQYF

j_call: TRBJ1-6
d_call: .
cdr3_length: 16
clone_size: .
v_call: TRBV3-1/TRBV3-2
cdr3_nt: TGTGCCAGCAGCCAAGATGGCGGCTTCATCCGATCACCCCTCCACTTT
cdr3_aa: CASSQDGGFIRSPLHF

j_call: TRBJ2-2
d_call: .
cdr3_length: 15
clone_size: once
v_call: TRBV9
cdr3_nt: TGTGCCAGCAGCGTAGGAGGGGGTTCCACCGGGGAGCTGTTTTTT
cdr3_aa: CASSVGGGSTGELFF

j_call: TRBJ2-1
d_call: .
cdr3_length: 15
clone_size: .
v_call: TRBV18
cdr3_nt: TGTGCCAGCTCACCACCAGGCAGGACAGACAATGAGCAGTTCTTC
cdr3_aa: CASSPPGRTDNEQFF

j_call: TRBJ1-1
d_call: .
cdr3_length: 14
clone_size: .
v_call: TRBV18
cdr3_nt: TGTGCCAGCTCGCGACAGACCTTGAACACTGAAGCTTTCTTT
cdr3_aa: CASSRQTLNTEAFF

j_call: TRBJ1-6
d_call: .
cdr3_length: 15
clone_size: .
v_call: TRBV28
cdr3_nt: TGTGCCAGCAGTTTGTCTAGAGGGATAAATTCACCCCTCCACTTT
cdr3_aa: CASSLSRGINSPLHF

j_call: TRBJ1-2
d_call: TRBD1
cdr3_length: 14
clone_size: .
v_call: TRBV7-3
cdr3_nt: TGTGCCAGCAGCGCCTCGACAGGGGGAAATGGCTACACCTTC
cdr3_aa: CASSASTGGNGYTF

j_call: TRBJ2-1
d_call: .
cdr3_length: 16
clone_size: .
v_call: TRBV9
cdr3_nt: TGTGCCAGCAGCGGCTCCGGGACTGACTACTACAATGAGCAGTTCTTC
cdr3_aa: CASSGSGTDYYNEQFF

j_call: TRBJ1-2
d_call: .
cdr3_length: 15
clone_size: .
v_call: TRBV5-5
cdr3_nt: TGTGCCAGCAGCTTGTTCGGGGTCACCGGCTATGGCTACACCTTC
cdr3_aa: CASSLFGVTGYGYTF

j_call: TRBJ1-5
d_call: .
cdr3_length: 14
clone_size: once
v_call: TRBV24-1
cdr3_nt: TGTGCCTCCCCATCGAGGGCCAGCGAAAAGCCCCAGCATTTT
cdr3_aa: CASPSRASEKPQHF

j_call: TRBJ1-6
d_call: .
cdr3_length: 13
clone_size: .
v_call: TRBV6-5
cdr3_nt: TGTGCCACCCAGGTAGTTGTGAATTCACCCCTCCACTTT
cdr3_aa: CATQVVVNSPLHF

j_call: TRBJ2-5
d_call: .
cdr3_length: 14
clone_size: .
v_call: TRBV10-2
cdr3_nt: TGCGCCAGCAGTGAAGGGAGGTTCCAAGAGACCCAGTACTTC
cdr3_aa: CASSEGRFQETQYF

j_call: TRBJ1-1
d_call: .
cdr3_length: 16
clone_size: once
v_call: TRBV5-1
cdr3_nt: TGCGCCAGCAGCGCTAGCCGGCGGGTCGGGGGCACTGAAGCTTTCTTT
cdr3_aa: CASSASRRVGGTEAFF

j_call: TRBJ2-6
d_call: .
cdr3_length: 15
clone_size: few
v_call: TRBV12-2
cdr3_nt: TGTGCAAGTCGCTTAAGCCGGACTAAGGCCAACGTCCTGACTTTC
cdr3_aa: CASRLSRTKANVLTF